This T cell receptor beta chain originates from a study of shared clonotypes between healthy human individuals. The V gene lost 2 bases and the J gene lost 0 bases, with 12 bases spanning the gap. This CDR3 has 15 amino acids. Germline-derived CDR1 and CDR2 are SGHNT and YYREEE (reference sequence). The repertoire was sequenced with immunoSEQ multiplex PCR; TCRdb's copy has only in-frame clones and lacks some. Seen here are fewer than 650,000 clones, roughly four fifths observed once, and the top ten hold 10% to 15%. The sequenced sample consisted of PBMCs. The V gene is TRBV5-4, the J gene TRBJ2-7; D possibly corresponds to TRBD2 (5 bases). The sequence came from a middle-aged woman in good health. Some clones in this sample may be carry-over from other donors' samples. In DNA form, the CDR3 reads TGTGCCAGCAGCTTTTCAGGCGGGCCCTCCTACGAGCAGTACTTC. This encodes CASSFSGGPSYEQYF.